Listed below are T cell receptor beta chains from one sample, sequenced in a study of cytomegalovirus exposure and HLA in healthy donors. Here immunoSEQ multiplex PCR was the method, and the copy in TCRdb shows in-frame clones only, minus some. The sample lists some 94,000 clones, over 65% occurring once. Specimen: PBMCs. These receptors were taken from a man between 40 and 49 years old in good health and CMV-seronegative. CDR3s include the opening cysteine and the closing phenylalanine or tryptophan. The D gene is left open where the match is weak. Clone size is not always given. Where it is, it says once, few, many or a class for expanded clones.

d_gene	v_gene	abundance	j_gene	CDR3aa	CDR3nt
TRBD1	TRBV2	NA	TRBJ1-2	CASSFLTGGSYGYTF	TGTGCCAGCAGTTTTCTGACAGGGGGCTCATATGGCTACACCTTC
TRBD2	TRBV28	NA	TRBJ2-2	CASSLLRGSGLYTGELFF	TGTGCCAGCAGTTTACTGAGAGGTAGCGGGCTGTACACCGGGGAGCTGTTTTTT
TRBD1	TRBV5-1	NA	TRBJ1-2	CASSLGQGQSGYTF	TGCGCCAGCAGCTTGGGACAGGGGCAAAGTGGCTACACCTTC
NA	TRBV7-2	NA	TRBJ2-7	CASSPHYEQYF	TGTGCCAGCAGCCCCCACTACGAGCAGTACTTC
TRBD2	TRBV5-1	NA	TRBJ2-7	CASSLVWEGYEQYF	TGCGCCAGCAGCTTGGTGTGGGAGGGCTACGAGCAGTACTTC
TRBD1	TRBV4-1	NA	TRBJ2-7	CASSQDVGTGWYEQYF	TGCGCCAGCAGCCAAGACGTAGGGACAGGGTGGTACGAGCAGTACTTC
NA	TRBV15	few	TRBJ1-1	CATSRDKLRAFF	TGTGCCACCAGCAGAGATAAACTTAGAGCTTTCTTT
NA	TRBV19	NA	TRBJ1-1	CAPITRVDTEAFF	TGTGCCCCAATTACGCGGGTGGACACTGAAGCTTTCTTT
NA	TRBV6-1	few	TRBJ2-7	CASRETVQANYEQYF	TGTGCCAGCAGGGAGACAGTTCAGGCCAACTACGAGCAGTACTTC
TRBD2	TRBV5-1	NA	TRBJ2-1	CASSFGSGTSYNEQFF	TGCGCCAGCAGCTTCGGGAGCGGGACTTCCTACAATGAGCAGTTCTTC
NA	TRBV27	NA	TRBJ2-7	CASSFVRFSEKPYEQYF	TGTGCCAGCAGTTTTGTTAGGTTTAGCGAAAAACCCTACGAGCAGTACTTC
TRBD2	TRBV6-6	few	TRBJ2-7	CASSSGLAGTGQYF	TGTGCCAGCAGTTCAGGACTAGCGGGAACCGGGCAGTACTTC
TRBD2	TRBV7-2	NA	TRBJ2-7	CASRSPTSGYEQYF	TGTGCCAGCAGGTCGCCAACTAGCGGCTACGAGCAGTACTTC
NA	TRBV5-1	NA	TRBJ2-1	CASSLGGRDEQFF	TGCGCCAGCAGCTTAGGAGGTCGGGATGAGCAGTTCTTC
TRBD1	TRBV19	once	TRBJ2-7	CASSMGGQGSYEQYF	TGTGCCAGTAGTATGGGGGGACAGGGCTCCTACGAGCAGTACTTC
NA	TRBV5-1	NA	TRBJ2-7	CASSLGNRAYEQYF	TGCGCCAGCAGCTTAGGTAACAGGGCCTACGAGCAGTACTTC
NA	TRBV30	NA	TRBJ1-1	CAWSEGRGTEAFF	TGTGCCTGGAGCGAAGGGAGGGGCACTGAAGCTTTCTTT
TRBD2	TRBV6-5	NA	TRBJ2-7	CASSTDLAVSYEQYF	TGTGCCAGCAGTACGGACCTAGCGGTCTCCTACGAGCAGTACTTC